A single sample gave rise to the 10 T cell receptor beta chains below, sequenced in a study of STAT5B mutations in CD4+ large granular lymphocyte leukemia. Measured with immunoSEQ multiplex PCR; TCRdb has only the in-frame clones, and not every one. The sample yields tens of thousands of clones, approximately 84% seen once. The sequenced sample consisted of CD4+ T cells from blood buffy coats. The receptor source for this set is a human donor in good health.

V gene TRBV4-2 combines with J gene TRBJ1-3; no definite D call. V lost 0 bases, J lost 2 bases, and 14 bases lay in between. The CDR3 length is 17 residues. CDR1 is LGHNA and CDR2 is YNFKEQ in the germline V gene. The CDR3 here is CASSQEALFRPGNTIYF. The CDR3 DNA is TGTGCCAGCAGCCAAGAGGCCCTTTTTAGGCCTGGAAACACCATATATTTT.

The V call is TRBV2, the J call TRBJ1-1; D unresolved. V lost 0 bases to trimming and J lost 0 bases, with 8 bases between them. This CDR3 is 15 amino acids long. Per the germline V gene, CDR1 is SNHLY and CDR2 is FYNNEI. The chain's CDR3 is CASSEAGYMNTEAFF. The CDR3 DNA sequence: TGTGCCAGCAGTGAAGCCGGGTACATGAACACTGAAGCTTTCTTT. The full variable domain, completed using reference TRBV2 and TRBJ1-1, is EPEVTQTPSHQVTQMGQEVILRCVPISNHLYFYWYRQILGQKVEFLVSFYNNEISEKSEIFDDQFSVERPDGSNFTLKIRSTKLEDSAMYFCASSEAGYMNTEAFFGQGTRLTVV.

V gene TRBV9 combines with J gene TRBJ2-3; maybe TRBD2 (6 bases). The CDR3 totals 15 residues. From germline, CDR1 is SGDLS and CDR2 YYNGEE. Trimming pared 3 bases from V and 3 bases from J, leaving 14 bases between. CDR3 DNA: TGTGCCAGCAGCGGACTAGAGGGAATTACAGATACGCAGTATTTT. The encoded protein is CASSGLEGITDTQYF.

The chain recombines TRBV27 with TRBJ1-1; the match to TRBD1 covers 10 bases. Looked up from germline, CDR1 is MNHEY and CDR2 is SMNVEV (reference sequence). This CDR3 comprises 14 residues. V dropped 6 bases and J dropped 4; count of bases not matched to a gene: 5. The CDR3 protein is CASRRQGATTEAFF. The CDR3 nucleotides read TGTGCCAGCAGAAGACAGGGGGCTACCACTGAAGCTTTCTTT.

This chain joins TRBV18 and TRBJ2-7, with TRBD1 matching 10 bases. The CDR3 runs 17 residues. Unmatched junction bases numbered 10, after V lost 5 bases and J lost 0 bases. Germline V gene lookup returns CDR1 KGHSH and CDR2 LQKENI. As DNA, the CDR3 is TGTGCCAGCTCAAGGGACAGGGGCGAGTCGGGCTCCTACGAGCAGTACTTC. This codes for CASSRDRGESGSYEQYF.

This chain connects TRBV10-3 to TRBJ1-1; tentative D call: TRBD1 (5 bases). The CDR3 is 17 residues long. Germline V lookup: CDR1 ENHRY, CDR2 SYGVKD. Deletions cut 4 bases from V and 0 bases from J, with 18 bases between. The DNA of the CDR3 is TGTGCCATCAGTGGCTCCAGGGCTACTTCGATGAACACTGAAGCTTTCTTT. As protein: CAISGSRATSMNTEAFF.

The rearrangement uses TRBV11-3 and TRBJ1-1, with D possibly TRBD1 on 5 matching bases. In germline, CDR1 is SGHNT, CDR2 YENEEA. This CDR3 region has 16 residues. V was clipped by 0 bases and J by 1 base, with 12 bases between them. The CDR3 DNA sequence: TGTGCCAGCAGCTTAGAGTGGGGTGACAGGAACACTGAAGCTTTCTTT. Amino acids: CASSLEWGDRNTEAFF.

The chain is built from TRBV12-5 and TRBJ2-2; 9 bases align to TRBD1. The CDR3 consists of 15 residues. The germline V gene has CDR1 LGHNT and CDR2 FRNRAP. J was trimmed by 5 bases and V by 3 bases; bases with no gene match: 4. For the CDR3, the DNA is TGTGCTAGTGGTTTACAGGGGGCTAGGACCGGGGAGCTGTTTTTT. It yields the protein CASGLQGARTGELFF.

The chain couples TRBV19 to TRBJ2-3, with TRBD2 matching 9 bases. The CDR3 has 15 residues. The germline CDR1 and CDR2 sequences are LNHDA and SQIVND (reference sequence). V dropped 3 bases and J dropped 8; count of bases not matched to a gene: 9. The CDR3 reads CASSIYERGVSTQYF. The CDR3 nucleotides read TGTGCCAGTAGTATTTACGAGCGGGGGGTTTCTACGCAGTATTTT.

The chain joins TRBV6-5 to TRBJ2-7; D possibly uses TRBD1 or TRBD2 (5 bases each). The germline CDR1 and CDR2 sequences are MNHEY and SVGAGI. The CDR3 is 14 residues long. Trimming cost V 5 bases and J 2 bases, with 13 bases left between them. For the CDR3, the DNA is TGTGCCAGCAGTCCATTTGTGGGGGCCTACGAGCAGTACTTC. Encoded protein: CASSPFVGAYEQYF.